The sample holds many counts of the clone carrying this T cell receptor (beta chain). What it recognizes is unknown. The second PCR ran roughly 6 to 11 cycles with a sample-barcoded 5' primer and J-beta primers. There were at least 2.5 million CDR3-containing paired-end reads obtained from each sample. One entry per CDR3 protein results from TCRdb running MiXCR on the 5' RACE reads. In the table there are 850,000 to 1,100,000 distinct CDR3 sequences, around two fifths of which are singletons. This specimen belongs to a study of blood T cells in healthy people across ages. Study findings and constraints: Donors of long life had a larger count of naive CD4+ cells and greater diversity than aged donors. Strongly correlated with naive T cell percentage was TCR beta diversity.

Ranging in age from roughly 6 to 90, the donors were healthy Caucasian individuals from Russia. CDR1 is LGHNA and CDR2 is YSLEER in the germline V gene. V was shortened by 0 bases and J by 0 bases, with 6 bases between the two germline ends. There are 15 residues in the CDR3. This clonotype originated in a man between 18 and 35 years old in good health. The sample was blood. The chain carries TRBV4-3 and TRBJ2-1; D remains unclear. CDR3 sequence (DNA): TGCGCCAGCAGCCAAGACAGGAGCTCCTACAATGAGCAGTTCTTC. As protein: CASSQDRSSYNEQFF.